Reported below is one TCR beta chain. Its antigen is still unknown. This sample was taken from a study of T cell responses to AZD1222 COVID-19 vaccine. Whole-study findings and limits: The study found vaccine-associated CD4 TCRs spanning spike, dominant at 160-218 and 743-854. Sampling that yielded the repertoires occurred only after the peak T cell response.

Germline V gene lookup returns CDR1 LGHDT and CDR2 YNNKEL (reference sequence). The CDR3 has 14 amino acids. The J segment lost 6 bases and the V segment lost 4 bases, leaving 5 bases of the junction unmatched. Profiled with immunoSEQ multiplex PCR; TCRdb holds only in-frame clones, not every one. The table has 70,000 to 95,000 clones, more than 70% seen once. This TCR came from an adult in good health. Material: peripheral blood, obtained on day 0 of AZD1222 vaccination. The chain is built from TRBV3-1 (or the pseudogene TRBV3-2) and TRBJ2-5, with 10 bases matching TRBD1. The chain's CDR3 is CASSLGQGGQTQYF. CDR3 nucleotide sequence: TGTGCCAGCAGCCTAGGACAGGGGGGGCAGACCCAGTACTTC.